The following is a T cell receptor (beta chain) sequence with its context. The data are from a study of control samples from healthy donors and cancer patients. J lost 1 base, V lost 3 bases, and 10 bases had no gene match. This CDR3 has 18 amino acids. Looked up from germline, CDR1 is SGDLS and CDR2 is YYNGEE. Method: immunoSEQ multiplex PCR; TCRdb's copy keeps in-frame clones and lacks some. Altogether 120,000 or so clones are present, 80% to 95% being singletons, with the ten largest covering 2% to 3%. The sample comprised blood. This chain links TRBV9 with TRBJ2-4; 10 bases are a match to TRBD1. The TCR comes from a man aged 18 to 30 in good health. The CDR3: CASSAAGTGESAKNIQYF. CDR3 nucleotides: TGTGCCAGCAGCGCAGCTGGGACAGGGGAAAGTGCCAAAAACATTCAGTACTTC. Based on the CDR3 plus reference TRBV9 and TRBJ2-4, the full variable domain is DSGVTQTPKHLITATGQRVTLRCSPRSGDLSVYWYQQSLDQGLQFLIQYYNGEERAKGNILERFSAQQFPDLHSELNLSSLELGDSALYFCASSAAGTGESAKNIQYFGAGTRLSVL.